This entry lists 30 T cell receptor beta chains sequenced from one sample in a study of shared clonotypes between healthy human individuals. This table comes from immunoSEQ multiplex PCR, and its TCRdb copy is limited to in-frame clones, with some not included. The table includes 2,500,000 or so clones, under 95% detected once. Material for sequencing was naive CD4+ T cells from PBMCs. The subset denotes: CD45RA+ positively selected. All receptors derive from a man aged 18 to 30 in good health. Some clones in this sample may be carry-over from other donors' samples.

The chain has TRBV2 and TRBJ1-1, with no clear D. The V gene lost 2 bases and the J gene lost 0 bases, with 16 bases spanning the gap. The germline V gene has CDR1 SNHLY and CDR2 FYNNEI. The CDR3 runs 17 residues. This CDR3 is CASSERIPALMNTEAFF. DNA for the CDR3: TGTGCCAGCAGTGAAAGAATTCCTGCCCTTATGAACACTGAAGCTTTCTTT.

The V gene is TRBV15, the J gene TRBJ2-5, with 7 bases lining up with TRBD2. The V segment lost 5 bases and the J segment 4 bases; nucleotides outside the gene matches: 13. This CDR3 has 16 residues. Germline V gene lookup returns CDR1 LNHNV and CDR2 YYDKDF (reference sequence). Here the CDR3 DNA reads TGTGCCACCAGCTTTAAACTAGCCCCGGGAGGAGAGACCCAGTACTTC. Translation: CATSFKLAPGGETQYF.

About this clone itself: In the same sample, other DNA sequences code for this CDR3. The gene calls are TRBV5-1 and TRBJ2-2; D possibly corresponds to TRBD2 (5 bases). V shed 0 bases and J shed 5 bases, with 8 bases lying between them. CDR3 length: 14 residues. Germline CDR1 SGHRS, CDR2 YFSETQ. CDR3 DNA: TGCGCCAGCAGCTTGGGGTCGGGGACCGGGGAGCTGTTTTTT. It yields the protein CASSLGSGTGELFF.

The DNA for the CDR3 is TGTGCCAGCAGCTTAACAGGGTATTCGGGCTACACCTTC. It translates to CASSLTGYSGYTF. This chain connects TRBV7-3 to TRBJ1-2; unclear D gene. The CDR3 consists of 13 residues. Trimming shortened V by 0 bases and J by 8 bases, and 10 bases separated the two germline ends. Per the germline V gene, CDR1 is SGHTA and CDR2 is FQGTGA.

A note on this clone: The identical CDR3 is also encoded by other nucleotide sequences in the sample. The rearrangement uses TRBV6-1 and TRBJ2-7; TRBD1 might be the D (6 bases). The CDR3 is 12 amino acids. V lost 6 bases and J lost 1, with 7 bases in between. Germline V gene data show CDR1 as MNHNS and CDR2 as SASEGT. CDR3 DNA sequence: TGTGCCAGCAGACAGGGATCCTACGAGCAGTACTTC. Translating it yields CASRQGSYEQYF.

J is TRBJ1-1 and V is TRBV30; D unresolved. The germline gives CDR1 GTSNPN, CDR2 SVGIG (reference sequence). V gave up 3 bases and J gave up 5 bases, with 22 bases separating them. CDR3 size: 16 residues. CDR3 coding DNA: TGTGCCTGGAGCACCAAACAGACACGGGTGGGGACTGAAGCTTTCTTT. Translated, it gives CAWSTKQTRVGTEAFF.

This chain joins TRBV19 and TRBJ1-5, with 9 bases that match TRBD1. Germline V CDR1 and CDR2: LNHDA, SQIVND (reference sequence). The V and J ends lost 6 bases and 3 bases, in that order; junction bases with no gene match: 6. The CDR3 sequence is 15 residues long. The CDR3 sequence is CASSIGTGINQPQHF. The CDR3 DNA is TGTGCCAGTAGCATCGGGACAGGGATCAATCAGCCCCAGCATTTT.

This chain uses TRBV5-6 with TRBJ1-2; D unresolved. Germline CDR1 reads SGHDT; CDR2 reads YYEEEE. The CDR3 is 15 amino acids. V lost 4 bases, J lost 0 bases, and 13 bases lay in between. CDR3 coding DNA: TGTGCCAGCAGCCTAACAACTTATACTAACTATGGCTACACCTTC. Translation gives CASSLTTYTNYGYTF. Combining the CDR3 with reference TRBV5-6 and TRBJ1-2 gives the whole variable domain DAGVTQSPTHLIKTRGQQVTLRCSPKSGHDTVSWYQQALGQGPQFIFQYYEEEERQRGNFPDRFSGHQFPNYSSELNVNALLLGDSALYLCASSLTTYTNYGYTFGSGTRLTVV.

The rearrangement uses TRBV2 and TRBJ1-3; D gene uncertain. V gave up 6 bases and J gave up 0 bases, with 12 bases separating them. This CDR3 has 15 amino acids. Looked up from germline, CDR1 is SNHLY and CDR2 is FYNNEI. The CDR3 nucleotides read TGTGCCAGCAGGGCCGGTGGCAGCTCTGGAAACACCATATATTTT. Encoded protein: CASRAGGSSGNTIYF. The variable domain in full, completed from reference TRBV2 and TRBJ1-3, reads EPEVTQTPSHQVTQMGQEVILRCVPISNHLYFYWYRQILGQKVEFLVSFYNNEISEKSEIFDDQFSVERPDGSNFTLKIRSTKLEDSAMYFCASRAGGSSGNTIYFGEGSWLTVV.

The chain has TRBV5-1 and TRBJ2-3, with 8 bases identical to TRBD2. Unmatched junction bases numbered 7, after V lost 5 bases and J lost 5 bases. The CDR3 covers 14 residues. CDR1 SGHRS and CDR2 YFSETQ come from the germline V gene. This CDR3 reads CASSPTSDRDTQYF. The CDR3 region has the DNA TGCGCCAGCAGTCCGACTAGCGACAGAGATACGCAGTATTTT.

The chain has TRBV5-6 and TRBJ1-6, with D unclear. The CDR3 extends over 16 amino acids. Trimming left V 4 bases short and J 0 bases short, with 11 bases between. The V gene's germline CDR1 is SGHDT and CDR2 YYEEEE. CDR3 region: CASSEGPASYNSPLHF. The CDR3 DNA sequence: TGTGCCAGCAGCGAGGGCCCCGCCTCCTATAATTCACCCCTCCACTTT.

This chain joins TRBV5-4 and TRBJ1-3; 8 bases fit TRBD1. The CDR3 extends over 15 amino acids. V lost 4 bases, J lost 3 bases, and 6 bases stayed unmatched. CDR1 and CDR2 (germline): SGHNT, YYREEE (reference sequence). CDR3 DNA: TGTGCCAGCAGCCCAGGACAGGGTTATGGAAACACCATATATTTT. As protein: CASSPGQGYGNTIYF.

The chain couples TRBV28 to TRBJ2-7; 9 nucleotides agree with TRBD1. In germline, CDR1 is MDHEN, CDR2 SYDVKM. This CDR3 has 18 residues. Germline trimming cut 7 bases from V and 0 bases from J; bases unmatched to any gene: 16. Written as DNA, the CDR3 is TGTGCCAGCATGCTGGGGGGACAGGGAGGATTTAGCTCCTACGAGCAGTACTTC. It translates to CASMLGGQGGFSSYEQYF.

The chain is built from TRBV30 and TRBJ1-2; D is perhaps TRBD1 (6 bases). The germline V gene has CDR1 GTSNPN and CDR2 SVGIG (reference sequence). CDR3 length equals 13 residues. V lost 2 bases and J 6 bases, leaving 13 bases between the germline ends. For the CDR3, the DNA is TGTGCCTGGAGTAAACAGGGATTGAATGGCTACACCTTC. Translation: CAWSKQGLNGYTF. Complete variable domain (other parts from reference TRBV30 and TRBJ1-2): SQTIHQWPATLVQPVGSPLSLECTVEGTSNPNLYWYRQAAGRGLQLLFYSVGIGQISSEVPQNLSASRPQDRQFILSSKKLLLSDSGFYLCAWSKQGLNGYTFGSGTRLTVV.

The chain joins TRBV29-1 to TRBJ1-1; no reliable D call. Germline V gene sequence: CDR1 SQVTM, CDR2 ANQGSEA. The CDR3 is made up of 13 amino acids. V was clipped by 0 bases and J by 5 bases, with 10 bases between them. For the CDR3, the DNA is TGCAGCGTTGAAGAGCAGGCGGGGACTGAAGCTTTCTTT. This gives the protein CSVEEQAGTEAFF.

This clone was detected only once. V and J are TRBV11-2 and TRBJ2-5, with D perhaps being TRBD1 or TRBD2 (5 bases each). Trimming shortened V by 5 bases and J by 4 bases, and 17 bases separated the two germline ends. This CDR3 spans 15 amino acids. The germline V gene has CDR1 SGHAT and CDR2 FQNNGV. The CDR3 here is CASSQRGQDRETQYF. CDR3 DNA sequence: TGTGCCAGCAGCCAACGGGGCCAGGACCGAGAGACCCAGTACTTC.

The rearrangement joins TRBV28 to TRBJ1-2; the match to TRBD1 covers 7 bases. Germline V CDR1 and CDR2: MDHEN, SYDVKM. This CDR3 contains 15 residues. V gave up 6 bases and J gave up 5 bases; unmatched junction bases: 12. This CDR3 is CASRNGVGQLYGYTF. In DNA, the CDR3 is TGTGCCAGCAGAAACGGGGTGGGACAGTTATATGGCTACACCTTC.

V is TRBV6-6 and J is TRBJ1-1; D is unresolved. Germline-derived CDR1 and CDR2 are MNHNY and SVGAGI (reference sequence). V lost 2 bases and J lost 1, with 8 bases in between. The CDR3 is 14 residues long. The CDR3 nucleotides read TGTGCCAGCAGTTACCCGAGAGGGAACACTGAAGCTTTCTTT. This gives the protein CASSYPRGNTEAFF.

This chain connects TRBV5-1 to TRBJ2-1, with D unclear. The germline V and J ends were trimmed by 5 bases and 6 bases, with 18 bases remaining between them. This CDR3 is 15 amino acids long. From germline, CDR1 is SGHRS and CDR2 YFSETQ. The CDR3 sequence: CASSPSGTEGNEQFF. CDR3 nucleotide sequence: TGCGCCAGCAGTCCTAGTGGCACCGAAGGCAATGAGCAGTTCTTC.

The chain is built from TRBV7-3 and TRBJ1-1; TRBD1 agrees at 8 bases. The CDR3 runs to 16 residues. Germline CDR1 SGHTA, CDR2 FQGTGA. V lost 1 base, J lost 4 bases, and 8 bases stayed unmatched. The CDR3 here is CASSLNLQGAGTEAFF. CDR3 DNA: TGTGCCAGCAGCTTAAATCTTCAGGGGGCAGGCACTGAAGCTTTCTTT.

This rearrangement joins TRBV5-1 to TRBJ1-1; no clear D. V lost 1 base to trimming and J lost 4 bases, with 11 bases between them. Germline loops: CDR1 SGHRS, CDR2 YFSETQ. CDR3 size: 14 residues. The DNA of the CDR3 is TGCGCCAGCAGCTTGAGGGTACGCGGCACTGAAGCTTTCTTT. Amino acids: CASSLRVRGTEAFF.

The chain couples TRBV28 to TRBJ2-7, with 11 bases lining up with TRBD1. The CDR3 runs 15 residues. V trimming: 0 bases; J trimming: 9 bases; junction bases outside the gene matches: 7. Germline CDR1 is MDHEN and CDR2 is SYDVKM. The CDR3 loop is CASSLWRGQGDVQYF. The CDR3 nucleotides read TGTGCCAGCAGTTTATGGCGGGGACAGGGGGACGTGCAGTACTTC.

This clone has only one observation. This chain joins TRBV5-6 and TRBJ1-4; D is unclear. In germline, CDR1 is SGHDT, CDR2 YYEEEE. The V end lost 1 base, the J end lost 4 bases, and 8 bases lay between the germline ends. The CDR3 has 14 amino acids. CDR3 DNA sequence: TGTGCCAGCAGCTTGCGGGCAAATAATGAAAAACTGTTTTTT. It codes for CASSLRANNEKLFF.

Details on this clone: Other nucleotide sequences from this sample produce the same CDR3. The chain recombines TRBV30 with TRBJ2-3; D is possibly TRBD1 (6 bases). The length of the CDR3 is 14 residues. The germline V gene has CDR1 GTSNPN and CDR2 SVGIG (reference sequence). The V and J ends lost 0 bases and 2 bases respectively, with 9 bases between them. CDR3 bases: TGTGCCTGGAGTGTAGGGGGAAACACAGATACGCAGTATTTT. Translated, it gives CAWSVGGNTDTQYF.

The chain combines TRBV29-1 with TRBJ2-1; possible D gene TRBD2, 5 bases. Germline CDR1 is SQVTM and CDR2 is ANQGSEA. V was cut by 5 bases and J by 0 bases, with 17 bases left in between. This CDR3 contains 16 residues. The CDR3 sequence is CSVIPGLTLSYNEQFF. CDR3 nucleotide sequence: TGCAGCGTTATACCAGGACTCACCCTCTCCTACAATGAGCAGTTCTTC.

This clone was seen a handful of times. The chain recombines TRBV28 with TRBJ1-2; 7 nucleotides agree with TRBD1. The CDR3 sequence is 12 residues long. Looked up from germline, CDR1 is MDHEN and CDR2 is SYDVKM. V gave up 6 bases and J gave up 11 bases; unmatched junction bases: 9. Written as DNA, the CDR3 is TGTGCCAGCAGGGACCCAGGGGGGAGGTACACCTTC. This translates into CASRDPGGRYTF.

The chain is built from TRBV7-2 and TRBJ2-7; D is possibly TRBD2 (5 bases). V shed 1 base and J shed 0 bases, with 13 bases lying between them. The CDR3 has 16 amino acids. In germline, CDR1 is SGHTA, CDR2 FQGNSA. CDR3 DNA: TGTGCCAGCAGCTTAGGCCCAGCGGCGAACTCCTACGAGCAGTACTTC. Translated: CASSLGPAANSYEQYF.

The V and J genes are TRBV28 and TRBJ2-1, with 10 bases identical to TRBD2. Trimming took 3 bases from V and 0 from J; bases not matched to a gene: 8. There are 18 residues in the CDR3. Germline CDR1 is MDHEN and CDR2 is SYDVKM. The CDR3 here is CASSFQSTSGYSYNEQFF. As DNA, the CDR3 is TGTGCCAGCAGTTTCCAGTCGACTAGCGGGTACTCCTACAATGAGCAGTTCTTC.

V is TRBV5-8 and J is TRBJ1-5; 7 positions agree with TRBD1. Germline values: CDR1 SGHTS, CDR2 YDEGEE. V was pared by 3 bases and J by 0 bases, with 9 bases of the junction left unmatched. This CDR3 has 17 amino acids. CDR3 region: CASSSWAGQNSNQPQHF. For the CDR3, the DNA is TGTGCCAGCAGCTCCTGGGCGGGACAGAATAGCAATCAGCCCCAGCATTTT.

A remark on this clone: Different DNA sequences within this sample yield the same CDR3. This rearrangement joins TRBV5-1 to TRBJ1-3, with 8 bases identical to TRBD1. The trim removed 4 bases at V and 2 bases at J, leaving 2 bases unmatched. The CDR3 runs 14 residues. In germline, CDR1 is SGHRS, CDR2 YFSETQ. DNA for the CDR3: TGCGCCAGCAGCCCGGGACAGGCTGGAAACACCATATATTTT. Translation gives CASSPGQAGNTIYF.